These 29 T cell receptor beta chains came from one sample sequenced in a study of cytomegalovirus exposure and HLA in healthy donors. Assay used: immunoSEQ multiplex PCR; TCRdb lists only in-frame clones, some missing. In the table there are fewer than 200,000 clones, approximately 86% of which are singletons. Sequencing was done on a sample of PBMCs. The receptors stem from a man between 18 and 29 years old in good health and CMV-seropositive.

V usage is TRBV11-2 and J usage is TRBJ1-1; no definite D call. Germline assignment: CDR1 SGHAT and CDR2 FQNNGV. The V gene lost 3 bases and the J gene lost 2 bases, with 4 bases spanning the gap. This CDR3 spans 12 amino acids. The CDR3 protein is CASSFQNTEAFF. In nucleotides, the CDR3 is TGTGCCAGCAGCTTCCAAAACACTGAAGCTTTCTTT.

This clone was seen just once. J is TRBJ2-1 and V is TRBV2; possible D gene TRBD1, 6 bases. Germline CDR1 and CDR2: SNHLY and FYNNEI. With 7 bases removed from V and 9 bases from J, the gap between germline ends came to 13 bases. This CDR3 region has 12 residues. CDR3 in amino acids: CASKPQGTEQFF. CDR3 DNA sequence: TGTGCCAGCAAACCTCAGGGGACTGAGCAGTTCTTC.

The chain has TRBV4-3 and TRBJ2-7, with 9 bases fitting TRBD2. Germline V gives CDR1 LGHNA, CDR2 YSLEER. V trimming: 0 bases; J trimming: 6 bases; junction bases outside the gene matches: 9. The CDR3 is 16 amino acids. The CDR3 protein is CASSQDQSSGSGEQYF. The CDR3, as DNA: TGCGCCAGCAGCCAAGATCAAAGTAGCGGGAGTGGCGAGCAGTACTTC.

The gene calls are TRBV19 and TRBJ2-1; 8 bases are shared with TRBD2. From germline, CDR1 is LNHDA and CDR2 SQIVND (reference sequence). This CDR3 comprises 14 residues. V lost 8 bases and J lost 0; bases outside the gene matches: 3. The CDR3 loop reads CASSGGSSYNEQFF. Here the CDR3 DNA reads TGTGCCAGTTCGGGGGGGAGCTCCTACAATGAGCAGTTCTTC.

The chain is built from TRBV7-2 and TRBJ1-4; D perhaps matches TRBD1 (6 bases). V lost 5 bases and J 8 bases, leaving 15 bases between the germline ends. CDR1 is SGHTA and CDR2 is FQGNSA in the germline V gene. This CDR3 has 14 amino acids. CDR3 loop: CASSNQGSGEKLFF. The CDR3 region has the DNA TGTGCCAGCAGCAATCAGGGGTCGGGAGAAAAACTGTTTTTT.

This chain connects TRBV28 to TRBJ1-4; D is perhaps TRBD1 (6 bases). The germline V and J ends were trimmed by 7 bases and 5 bases, with 14 bases remaining between them. The CDR3 length is 14 residues. Germline-derived CDR1 and CDR2 are MDHEN and SYDVKM. Here the CDR3 reads CASTLTGDNEKLFF. The CDR3 DNA is TGTGCCAGCACCCTGACAGGAGACAATGAAAAACTGTTTTTT.

This chain joins TRBV30 and TRBJ1-1; D unresolved. CDR3 length: 12 residues. Per the germline V gene, CDR1 is GTSNPN and CDR2 is SVGIG (reference sequence). Deletions cut 1 base from V and 1 base from J, with 4 bases between. CDR3 DNA sequence: TGTGCCTGGAGTGGAGGGAACACTGAAGCTTTCTTT. It codes for CAWSGGNTEAFF.

This clone was detected once. The genes are TRBV9 and TRBJ2-1, with D perhaps matching TRBD2 (6 bases). V was pared by 2 bases and J by 0 bases, with 12 bases between. Germline V gene lookup returns CDR1 SGDLS and CDR2 YYNGEE. This CDR3 has 16 residues. The CDR3 nucleotides read TGTGCCAGCAGCGTCCTAGGTAGCGGCTCCTACAATGAGCAGTTCTTC. It yields the protein CASSVLGSGSYNEQFF.

The gene calls are TRBV5-1 and TRBJ2-2; 8 nucleotides line up with TRBD1. Germline assignment: CDR1 SGHRS and CDR2 YFSETQ. V lost 0 bases, J lost 6 bases, and 10 bases stayed unmatched. The CDR3 consists of 17 residues. The CDR3 nucleotides are TGCGCCAGCAGCTTGGAACTCCAGGGGGCGCGTCCCGGGGAGCTGTTTTTT. This sequence encodes CASSLELQGARPGELFF.

This chain links TRBV7-9 with TRBJ2-3, with TRBD1 identical over 8 bases. The J segment lost 0 bases and the V segment lost 4 bases, leaving 3 bases of the junction unmatched. Per the germline V gene, CDR1 is SEHNR and CDR2 is FQNEAQ (reference sequence). This CDR3 spans 15 amino acids. The CDR3 here is CASSSRTGSTDTQYF. The CDR3 DNA reads TGTGCCAGCAGCTCCAGGACAGGGAGCACAGATACGCAGTATTTT.

The chain is built from TRBV4-1 and TRBJ2-6; the D gene is possibly TRBD2 (6 bases). CDR3 size: 19 residues. Germline V lookup: CDR1 MGHRA, CDR2 YSYEKL. Trimming pared 1 base from V and 0 bases from J, leaving 16 bases between. CDR3 DNA: TGCGCCAGCAGCCAAGTGAGGCAGCGGGTAAGCTCTGGGGCCAACGTCCTGACTTTC. As protein: CASSQVRQRVSSGANVLTF.

This sequence joins TRBV13 and TRBJ2-5, with 7 bases matching TRBD2. The CDR3 covers 14 residues. J gave up 5 bases and V 1 base, and 4 bases lay outside the gene matches. In germline, CDR1 is PRHDT, CDR2 FYEKMQ (reference sequence). For the CDR3, the DNA is TGTGCCAGCAGCTTAGCGTCCGGGAGGGAGACCCAGTACTTC. Residues: CASSLASGRETQYF. Based on the CDR3 plus reference TRBV13 and TRBJ2-5, the full variable domain is AAGVIQSPRHLIKEKRETATLKCYPIPRHDTVYWYQQGPGQDPQFLISFYEKMQSDKGSIPDRFSAQQFSDYHSELNMSSLELGDSALYFCASSLASGRETQYFGPGTRLLVL.

The chain carries TRBV28 and TRBJ2-7; the match to TRBD1 covers 7 bases. The CDR3 length is 14 residues. CDR1 is MDHEN and CDR2 is SYDVKM in the germline V gene. Trimming cost V 5 bases and J 0 bases; bases outside gene matches: 4. The CDR3 loop is CASSDRDSSYEQYF. The CDR3 DNA follows: TGTGCCAGCAGTGACCGGGACAGCTCCTACGAGCAGTACTTC.

This clone appeared a single time. The chain links TRBV6-1 to TRBJ1-1; D not resolved. The CDR3 length is 13 residues. The germline V and J ends were trimmed by 2 bases and 3 bases, with 7 bases remaining between them. CDR1 is MNHNS and CDR2 is SASEGT in the germline V gene. The DNA for the CDR3 is TGTGCCAGCAGTGAATTGGGAGACACTGAAGCTTTCTTT. As protein: CASSELGDTEAFF.

This clone was detected only once. The rearrangement uses TRBV2 and TRBJ1-1; D not resolved. The CDR3 has 14 amino acids. Deletions cut 1 base from V and 6 bases from J, with 12 bases between. Germline V gene data show CDR1 as SNHLY and CDR2 as FYNNEI. The CDR3 spells CASSEEVWQSEAFF. The CDR3 DNA is TGTGCCAGCAGTGAAGAAGTTTGGCAATCTGAAGCTTTCTTT.

Points on this clone: At one of its ends the junction is not consistent with the germline gene, which may arise from a read error. CDR3 region: CSVKNSNEQYF. The CDR3 nucleotides read TGCAGCGTTAAGAACTCCAACGAGCAGTACTTC. The chain links TRBV29-1 to TRBJ2-7; no definite D call. Per the germline V gene, CDR1 is SQVTM and CDR2 is ANQGSEA. The CDR3 totals 11 residues.

The J gene is TRBJ2-1, the V gene TRBV6-6, with 9 bases identical to TRBD1. Germline CDR1 reads MNHNY; CDR2 reads SVGAGI (reference sequence). J gave up 0 bases and V 5 bases, and 2 bases lay outside the gene matches. This CDR3 is 15 amino acids long. The CDR3 coding sequence is TGTGCCAGCAGTGACAGGGGGGGCTCCTACAATGAGCAGTTCTTC. It yields the protein CASSDRGGSYNEQFF.

The chain recombines TRBV2 with TRBJ2-1, with a tentative D call TRBD2 (5 bases). The ends were cut back, 0 bases at V and 2 bases at J, with 5 bases in the middle. Per the germline V gene, CDR1 is SNHLY and CDR2 is FYNNEI. The CDR3 runs to 14 residues. This CDR3 is CASSEASAYNEQFF. DNA for the CDR3: TGTGCCAGCAGTGAAGCTAGCGCCTACAATGAGCAGTTCTTC.

This sequence joins TRBV10-3 and TRBJ1-2; no firm D call. The V end was cut by 8 bases, the J end by 7 bases, with 11 bases between. Germline lookup yields CDR1 ENHRY and CDR2 SYGVKD. The CDR3 contains 11 residues. The chain's CDR3 is CAIFVASGYTF. DNA for the CDR3: TGTGCCATCTTCGTAGCGAGTGGCTACACCTTC.

The chain employs TRBV28 and TRBJ1-1, with a possible D match to TRBD1 (6 bases). CDR3 length: 15 amino acids. Per germline, CDR1 MDHEN and CDR2 SYDVKM. Trimming stripped 2 bases from V and 1 base from J, with 11 bases between. The chain's CDR3 is CASSLLDRRNTEAFF. As DNA, the CDR3 is TGTGCCAGCAGTTTACTCGACAGGAGGAACACTGAAGCTTTCTTT.

The chain links TRBV7-8 to TRBJ2-4, with D tentatively TRBD1 (5 bases). The CDR3 is made up of 15 amino acids. Between the trimmed V and J ends, which lost 5 bases and 0 bases, there was a span of 11 bases. Germline loops: CDR1 SGHVS, CDR2 FQNEAQ. The CDR3 DNA sequence: TGTGCCAGCAGCACACAGGAGCTAGCCAAAAACATTCAGTACTTC. It encodes CASSTQELAKNIQYF.

The rearrangement links TRBV9 to TRBJ1-6; D is perhaps TRBD1 (5 bases). The CDR3 is 15 amino acids. From germline, CDR1 is SGDLS and CDR2 YYNGEE. V shed 0 bases and J shed 5 bases, with 9 bases lying between them. Written as DNA, the CDR3 is TGTGCCAGCAGCGTAGTCGCGACAGATAATTCACCCCTCCACTTT. Its translation is CASSVVATDNSPLHF.

The chain employs TRBV9 and TRBJ2-7; weak D call: TRBD1 (6 bases). CDR1 and CDR2 (germline): SGDLS, YYNGEE. The V gene lost 0 bases and the J gene lost 2 bases, with 12 bases spanning the gap. This CDR3 region has 15 residues. The DNA for the CDR3 is TGTGCCAGCAGCGTAGCAACAGGGTTAACCTACGAGCAGTACTTC. Translating gives CASSVATGLTYEQYF.

The chain couples TRBV2 to TRBJ2-2; 10 bases fit TRBD1. The germline V gene has CDR1 SNHLY and CDR2 FYNNEI. V was clipped by 5 bases and J by 7 bases; unmatched bases: 7. The CDR3 sequence is 15 residues long. In DNA, the CDR3 is TGTGCCAGCAGTCGACAGGGGGCGATGGTCGGGGAGCTGTTTTTT. Protein: CASSRQGAMVGELFF.

This clone has just one count. This likely comes from a read error, as the CDR3 has no conserved phenylalanine or tryptophan at its end. The limits of the CDR3 on the DNA are not certain, so only TCRdb's listed CDR3 is given. This rearrangement joins TRBV27 to TRBJ2-3; TRBD1 is the table's D call and was not checked against the DNA. A total of 13 residues make up the CDR3, ends included. Germline CDR1 is MNHEY and CDR2 is SMNVEV (reference sequence). The CDR3 loop is CASSFLRDRGPLR.

This clone has just a few counts. The V and J genes are TRBV5-1 and TRBJ2-3; 12 nucleotides agree with TRBD2. The CDR3 is 17 amino acids. V was pared by 0 bases and J by 6 bases, with 8 bases of the junction left unmatched. Per the germline V gene, CDR1 is SGHRS and CDR2 is YFSETQ. The CDR3 DNA follows: TGCGCCAGCAGCTTGGCGGCTAGCGGGGGGGCTTGGGATACGCAGTATTTT. This encodes CASSLAASGGAWDTQYF.

Note on this clone: Its ends do not fully match the called genes, so a read error is possible. The chain links TRBV4-1 to TRBJ1-1; TRBD1 is a possible D gene (5 bases). Germline V gene sequence: CDR1 MGHRA, CDR2 YSYEKL. The CDR3 is 14 residues long. The CDR3 reads CVSSPPAGYPRAFF. CDR3 coding DNA: TGCGTCAGCAGCCCCCCCGCAGGGTACCCCAGAGCTTTCTTT.

This chain links TRBV6-6 with TRBJ2-2, with D maybe TRBD2 (5 bases). Per germline, CDR1 MNHNY and CDR2 SVGAGI (reference sequence). Between the trimmed V and J ends, which lost 0 bases and 6 bases, there was a span of 14 bases. This CDR3 is 16 amino acids long. CDR3 sequence: CASSYSGLSQPGELFF. CDR3 DNA sequence: TGTGCCAGCAGTTACTCCGGACTCTCCCAACCCGGGGAGCTGTTTTTT.

The chain has TRBV5-6 and TRBJ1-1; D possibly corresponds to TRBD1 (6 bases). V dropped 0 bases and J dropped 4 bases, with 13 bases sitting between them. The length of the CDR3 is 15 residues. The germline gives CDR1 SGHDT, CDR2 YYEEEE. CDR3 loop: CASSLALGGVTEAFF. DNA for the CDR3: TGTGCCAGCAGCTTGGCCTTAGGGGGGGTCACTGAAGCTTTCTTT.